The 7 T cell receptor beta chains below were found in one sample sequenced in a study of T-cell memory formation after mild COVID-19. TCRdb ran MiXCR on the 5' RACE reads and lists one entry per CDR3 protein. The sample has about 450,000 distinct CDR3 sequences, around a quarter seen once. Sequencing used PBMCs or a T cell subset sorted from them (not recorded which). The receptor source for this set is an adult woman who had mild COVID-19 (a few samples of this study predate the infection). Cell type and time point are not known.

V gene TRBV12-3 or TRBV12-4 combines with J gene TRBJ2-2; 11 bases match TRBD2. This CDR3 is 16 amino acids long. The J segment lost 1 base and the V segment lost 5 bases, leaving 3 bases of the junction unmatched. CDR3 region: CASSPGTSGNTGELFF. The CDR3 nucleotides read TGTGCCAGCAGTCCCGGGACTAGCGGGAACACCGGGGAGCTGTTTTTT.

This clonotype was picked up a small number of times. V and J are TRBV2 and TRBJ2-7, with TRBD2 matching 9 bases. Germline loops: CDR1 SNHLY, CDR2 FYNNEI. With 6 bases clipped from V and 5 bases from J, the junction kept 8 bases outside the gene matches. This CDR3 comprises 14 residues. CDR3 nucleotide sequence: TGTGCCAGCAGCGAGCCGGGACTAGCCCACGAGCAGTACTTC. It specifies CASSEPGLAHEQYF.

This clonotype was found a few times. The chain employs TRBV15 and TRBJ1-2; D might be TRBD1 (6 bases). The germline V and J ends were trimmed by 1 base and 0 bases, with 9 bases remaining between them. CDR1 LNHNV and CDR2 YYDKDF come from the germline V gene (reference sequence). The CDR3 totals 15 residues. The CDR3 DNA is TGTGCCACCAGCAGAGGGGGGGGCTCTAACTATGGCTACACCTTC. This translates into CATSRGGGSNYGYTF.

This clonotype was picked up a small number of times. The chain couples TRBV4-1 to TRBJ2-1, with 11 bases that match TRBD2. CDR3 length equals 14 residues. Losses at the gene ends were 2 bases for V and 8 bases for J; bases not matched to a gene: 2. Germline V CDR1 and CDR2: MGHRA, YSYEKL. This chain's CDR3 is CASSQRGLADEQFF. Here the CDR3 DNA reads TGCGCCAGCAGCCAAAGGGGACTAGCGGATGAGCAGTTCTTC.

This clonotype was picked up a small number of times. CDR3 sequence (DNA): TGCGCCAGCAGCAGATCCGGGACAGGTATCTACGAGCAGTACTTC. This gives the protein CASSRSGTGIYEQYF. The rearrangement joins TRBV5-1 to TRBJ2-7; 8 positions match TRBD1. The germline V gene encodes CDR1 SGHRS and CDR2 YFSETQ. The J segment lost 3 bases and the V segment lost 4 bases, leaving 9 bases of the junction unmatched. This CDR3 region has 15 residues.

The sample holds a few counts of this clonotype. The chain joins TRBV20-1 to TRBJ1-5; possible D gene TRBD1, 6 bases. The germline gives CDR1 DFQATT, CDR2 SNEGSKA (reference sequence). This CDR3 has 14 residues. V was shortened by 0 bases and J by 7 bases, with 13 bases between the two germline ends. CDR3 region: CSARDRRGGQPQHF. CDR3 in DNA: TGCAGTGCTAGAGATCGCAGGGGAGGGCAGCCCCAGCATTTT.

V gene TRBV2 combines with J gene TRBJ1-1; weak D call: TRBD1 (6 bases). CDR3 length equals 14 residues. CDR1 is SNHLY, CDR2 FYNNEI, per germline. V was trimmed by 6 bases and J by 1 base, leaving 12 bases between them. CDR3 nucleotide sequence: TGTGCCAGCAGCGACGGACAGCAGAACACTGAAGCTTTCTTT. Translated: CASSDGQQNTEAFF.